This TCR beta chain came from a study of T cells in Graves' hyperthyroidism and ophthalmopathy. Stable Graves' hyperthyroidism denoted no ophthalmopathy progression over 18 months. Uncontrolled infection, other autoimmune disease, pregnancy or lactation led to exclusion. Used for diagnoses were clinical symptoms, serum thyroxine and TRAb, thyroid ultrasound and orbital computed tomography. Amplification of TCR beta CDR3 regions was performed using RNA transcripts as template. An initial round of RT-PCR targeting the TCR CDR3 relied on the HTBI primer set. From the multiplex PCR reads, TCRdb called clonotypes with MiXCR, one entry per CDR3 protein. The sample lists about 340,000 distinct CDR3 sequences; approximately 22% were seen once. Findings of the study overall: The model forecast ophthalmopathy, anticipating it by a median 6.5 months before onset.

In the case of this clonotype: Antigen unknown.

This clonotype was sampled from a woman aged 50 to 60 with Graves' hyperthyroidism. Material for sequencing was blood.

CDR3: CASSLSLAAYNEQFF. Here the CDR3 DNA reads TGTGCCAGCAGCTTATCTCTAGCGGCCTACAATGAGCAGTTCTTC. The chain has TRBV7-3 and TRBJ2-1; 7 nucleotides align to TRBD2. This CDR3 spans 15 amino acids. V was clipped by 2 bases and J by 2 bases; unmatched bases: 3. CDR1 and CDR2 (germline): SGHTA, FQGTGA.